This TCR beta chain stems from a study of coeliac disease. Each fraction contributed one roughly 450,000-cell aliquot for sequencing. This clone was seen more than once but under ten times. Produced via immunoSEQ multiplex PCR; TCRdb's table is partial and in-frame only. The data show roughly 5,300 clones, with roughly 58% seen just once and about 6.8% held by the top ten. The CDR3 is made up of 18 amino acids. CDR1 and CDR2 (germline): SEHNR, FQNEAQ (reference sequence). Trimming shortened V by 3 bases and J by 2 bases, and 19 bases separated the two germline ends. The V call is TRBV7-9, the J call TRBJ1-4, with D possibly matching TRBD1 (5 bases). The sequence was obtained from a young woman with active celiac disease. The sequenced sample consisted of intraepithelial lymphocytes from the gut. The chain's CDR3 is CASSFPPWGVSTNEKLFF. In nucleotides, the CDR3 is TGTGCCAGCAGCTTCCCGCCGTGGGGGGTTTCGACTAATGAAAAACTGTTTTTT.